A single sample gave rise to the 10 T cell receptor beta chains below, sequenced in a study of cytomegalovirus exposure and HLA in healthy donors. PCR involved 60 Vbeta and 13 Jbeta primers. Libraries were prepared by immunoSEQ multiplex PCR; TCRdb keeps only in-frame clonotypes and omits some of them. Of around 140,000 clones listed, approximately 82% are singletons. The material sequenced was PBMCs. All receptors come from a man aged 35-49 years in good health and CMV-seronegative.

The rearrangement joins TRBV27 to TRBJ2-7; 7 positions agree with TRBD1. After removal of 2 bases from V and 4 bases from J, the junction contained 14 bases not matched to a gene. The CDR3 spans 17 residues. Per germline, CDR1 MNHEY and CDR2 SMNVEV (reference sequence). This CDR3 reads CASSLTPAGTVLYEQYF. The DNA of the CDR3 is TGTGCCAGCAGTTTAACCCCCGCCGGGACAGTCCTGTACGAGCAGTACTTC.

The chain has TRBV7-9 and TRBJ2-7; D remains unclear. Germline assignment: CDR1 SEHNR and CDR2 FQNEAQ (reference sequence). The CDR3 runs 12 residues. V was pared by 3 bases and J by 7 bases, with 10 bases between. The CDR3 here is CASSFPNGEQYF. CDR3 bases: TGTGCCAGCAGCTTCCCAAACGGGGAGCAGTACTTC.

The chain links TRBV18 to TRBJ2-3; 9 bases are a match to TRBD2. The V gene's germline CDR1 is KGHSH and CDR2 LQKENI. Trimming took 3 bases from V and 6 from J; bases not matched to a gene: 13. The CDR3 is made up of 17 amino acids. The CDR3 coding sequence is TGTGCCAGCTCACCCATGGGTCGGACTAGCGTGGGGGATACGCAGTATTTT. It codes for CASSPMGRTSVGDTQYF.

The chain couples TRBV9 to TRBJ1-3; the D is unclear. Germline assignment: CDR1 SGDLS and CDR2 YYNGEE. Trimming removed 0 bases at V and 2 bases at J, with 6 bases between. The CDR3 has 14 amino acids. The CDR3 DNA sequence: TGTGCCAGCAGCGTAGCACTTACTGGAAACACCATATATTTT. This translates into CASSVALTGNTIYF.

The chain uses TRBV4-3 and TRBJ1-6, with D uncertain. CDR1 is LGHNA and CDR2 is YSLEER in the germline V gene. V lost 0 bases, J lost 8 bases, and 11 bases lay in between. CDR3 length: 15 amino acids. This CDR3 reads CASSQEVGPDSPLHF. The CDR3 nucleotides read TGCGCCAGCAGCCAAGAGGTTGGTCCGGATTCACCCCTCCACTTT.

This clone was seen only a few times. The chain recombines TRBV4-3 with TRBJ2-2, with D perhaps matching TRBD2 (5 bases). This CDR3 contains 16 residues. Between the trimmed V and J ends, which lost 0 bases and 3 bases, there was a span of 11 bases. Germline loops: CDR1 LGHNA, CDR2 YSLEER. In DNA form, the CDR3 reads TGCGCCAGCAGCCAAGATCGCGGGTCCTACACCGGGGAGCTGTTTTTT. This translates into CASSQDRGSYTGELFF.

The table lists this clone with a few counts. For the CDR3, the DNA is TGTGCCAGCAGCCCGCCGGGTGGGGAGACCCAGTACTTC. It translates to CASSPPGGETQYF. The rearrangement links TRBV13 to TRBJ2-5; D remains ambiguous. Trimming cost V 5 bases and J 5 bases, with 12 bases left between them. The CDR3 consists of 13 residues. Germline V gene sequence: CDR1 PRHDT, CDR2 FYEKMQ (reference sequence).

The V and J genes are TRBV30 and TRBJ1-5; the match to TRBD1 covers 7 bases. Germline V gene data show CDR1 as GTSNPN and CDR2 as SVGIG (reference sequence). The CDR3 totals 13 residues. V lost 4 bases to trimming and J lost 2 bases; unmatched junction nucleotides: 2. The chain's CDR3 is CAWTGGGNQPQHF. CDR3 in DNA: TGTGCCTGGACAGGGGGTGGCAATCAGCCCCAGCATTTT.

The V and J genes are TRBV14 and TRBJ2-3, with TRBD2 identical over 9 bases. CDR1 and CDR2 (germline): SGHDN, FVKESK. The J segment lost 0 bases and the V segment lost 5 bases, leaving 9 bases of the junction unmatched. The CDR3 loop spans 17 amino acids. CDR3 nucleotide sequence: TGTGCCAGCAGCACCCGCCCTAGCGGGGCGAGCACAGATACGCAGTATTTT. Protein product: CASSTRPSGASTDTQYF.

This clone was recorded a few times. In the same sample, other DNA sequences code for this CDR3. DNA for the CDR3: TGTGCCAGCAGTTTATTACAGGGTTATAATGAGCAGTTCTTC. Translation: CASSLLQGYNEQFF. This chain connects TRBV27 to TRBJ2-1; D might be TRBD1 (6 bases). CDR1 and CDR2 from the germline V gene are MNHEY and SMNVEV (reference sequence). V gave up 1 base and J gave up 7 bases, with 11 bases separating them. CDR3 size: 14 residues.